A single T cell receptor beta chain is shown here with its context. The antigen is not known. A constant-region primer served to make TCR beta cDNA from about 500 ng total RNA. ARM-PCR, slightly modified, supplied the TCR beta libraries through three nested multiplex PCR rounds. It was with TRBV1-TRBV30 forward primers and a C-beta reverse primer that the first two PCR rounds were run, at around 9 cycles each. TCRdb independently ran MiXCR on the multiplex PCR reads; one entry per CDR3 protein. The profile covers around 29,000 distinct CDR3 sequences, with 70% to 80% appearing a single time and 36% taken by the ten largest. Germline V gene data show CDR1 as MNHNS and CDR2 as SASEGT. The CDR3 contains 14 residues. These data come from a study of tumor-infiltrating lymphocytes in primary liver carcinoma. Study results and limitations: With p = 0.039, the top-250-clone fraction in tumors significantly exceeded that in blood.

Scientists recovered RNA and DNA together from about 21-30 mg of unsorted bulk tissue. Patients underwent resection of primary liver carcinoma. At sampling, these chronic HBV carriers had received no treatment. This clonotype originated in a man between 40 and 49 years old with primary liver carcinoma and hepatitis B virus infection. J is TRBJ2-7 and V is TRBV6-1; D might be TRBD1 (7 bases). Sequencing was done on a sample of liver tumor tissue from sampling region 5. Subset specified: tumor region T5, tumor centre. CDR3 sequence: CASGERGQENEQYF. The CDR3 DNA reads as TGTGCTAGCGGTGAAAGGGGGCAGGAGAACGAGCAGTACTTC.